A single sample gave rise to the 20 T cell receptor beta chains below, sequenced in a study of T cell changes during pregnancy in multiple sclerosis. Some clones are missing from TCRdb's copy, which holds only in-frame ones; the method was immunoSEQ multiplex PCR. The table lists roughly 80,000 clones, 85% to 95% of them singletons. Sequencing was performed on peripheral blood, taken after pregnancy. These receptors all come from a female donor in good health, enrolled as a control in a pregnancy study.

The rearrangement uses TRBV29-1 and TRBJ2-5, with D maybe TRBD2 (6 bases). Trimming shortened V by 6 bases and J by 2 bases, and 19 bases separated the two germline ends. Germline V gene sequence: CDR1 SQVTM, CDR2 ANQGSEA. This CDR3 spans 15 amino acids. CDR3 nucleotide sequence: TGCAGCGTCCGGGGTCAGGTAGCGGCACAAGAGACCCAGTACTTC. It encodes CSVRGQVAAQETQYF.

The V gene is TRBV5-1, the J gene TRBJ2-3; weak D call: TRBD2 (5 bases). Germline CDR1 and CDR2: SGHRS and YFSETQ. Trimming shortened V by 1 base and J by 0 bases, and 21 bases separated the two germline ends. This CDR3 has 19 residues. CDR3 in DNA: TGCGCCAGCAGCTTGAACCTCAGAGGACTGTACGCTAGCACAGATACGCAGTATTTT. It codes for CASSLNLRGLYASTDTQYF.

V usage is TRBV15 and J usage is TRBJ2-3; 10 bases line up with TRBD2. V shed 0 bases and J 9 bases; nucleotides not matched to a gene: 6. This CDR3 comprises 15 residues. Germline values: CDR1 LNHNV, CDR2 YYDKDF (reference sequence). The CDR3 DNA reads TGTGCCACCAGCAGAGAGAAGCGGGGGGGTTGGACGCAGTATTTT. This translates into CATSREKRGGWTQYF.

This clone has just a few counts. The rearrangement links TRBV18 to TRBJ2-1; TRBD1 matches 8 bases. Looked up from germline, CDR1 is KGHSH and CDR2 is LQKENI. The CDR3 runs 15 residues. After removal of 6 bases from V and 5 bases from J, the junction contained 9 bases not matched to a gene. In nucleotides, the CDR3 is TGTGCCAGCTCCTTATCCCTGGACAGGGACAATGAGCAGTTCTTC. Its translation: CASSLSLDRDNEQFF.

J is TRBJ1-2 and V is TRBV7-9; D possibly corresponds to TRBD1 (5 bases). V shed 0 bases and J shed 4 bases, with 9 bases lying between them. Germline loops: CDR1 SEHNR, CDR2 FQNEAQ (reference sequence). The CDR3 is made up of 14 amino acids. The CDR3 spells CASSLAQAVYGYTF. The DNA for the CDR3 is TGTGCCAGCAGCTTAGCACAGGCAGTCTATGGCTACACCTTC.

V gene TRBV7-2 combines with J gene TRBJ1-5; no clear D gene. CDR3 length: 14 residues. Germline loops: CDR1 SGHTA, CDR2 FQGNSA. The germline V and J ends were trimmed by 1 base and 8 bases, with 12 bases remaining between them. CDR3 nucleotides: TGTGCCAGCAGCTTAGAGAGGGCGTCGGAGCCCCAGCATTTT. This codes for CASSLERASEPQHF.

This clone was detected only once. The chain employs TRBV28 and TRBJ1-5; D is perhaps TRBD1 (5 bases). This CDR3 comprises 16 residues. Germline CDR1 and CDR2: MDHEN and SYDVKM. V was pared by 2 bases and J by 7 bases, with 18 bases between. The CDR3 loop reads CASSLGRGHSVQPQHF. As DNA, the CDR3 is TGTGCCAGCAGTTTAGGACGAGGACATTCAGTGCAGCCCCAGCATTTT.

This chain uses TRBV9 with TRBJ1-4, with 7 positions matching TRBD1. This CDR3 comprises 18 residues. CDR1 and CDR2 from the germline V gene are SGDLS and YYNGEE. Trimming at V came to 0 bases and at J to 8 bases, leaving 16 bases not matched to a gene. The CDR3 nucleotides read TGTGCCAGCAGCGTAGGGGGACAGCAACTTGATCGGTGCGAAAAACTGTTTTTT. This sequence encodes CASSVGGQQLDRCEKLFF.

V gene TRBV2 combines with J gene TRBJ2-7, with D possibly matching TRBD2 (7 bases). This CDR3 is built from 15 residues. Between the trimmed V and J ends, which lost 7 bases and 3 bases, there was a span of 19 bases. Per the germline V gene, CDR1 is SNHLY and CDR2 is FYNNEI. The DNA for the CDR3 is TGTGCCAGCACGGGGGGATTACAGGGATTCTACGAGCAGTACTTC. Residues: CASTGGLQGFYEQYF.

V usage is TRBV28 and J usage is TRBJ2-5; D unresolved. The V end was cut by 7 bases, the J end by 7 bases, with 16 bases between. Germline V gene data show CDR1 as MDHEN and CDR2 as SYDVKM. The CDR3 runs 13 residues. The CDR3 DNA follows: TGTGCCAGCATTACCAGGCCCCCAGGGACCCAGTACTTC. It yields the protein CASITRPPGTQYF.

This clone was counted once. In DNA form, the CDR3 reads TGTGCCAGCTCACTAGCGGGAGGGCCCTACGAGCAGTACTTC. Its protein is CASSLAGGPYEQYF. This chain links TRBV18 with TRBJ2-7; 11 positions agree with TRBD2. In germline, CDR1 is KGHSH, CDR2 LQKENI. This CDR3 region has 14 residues. With V trimmed by 4 bases and J by 2 bases, 1 base remained unmatched.

The rearrangement joins TRBV11-2 to TRBJ2-5, with a weak D call TRBD2 (6 bases). The germline CDR1 and CDR2 sequences are SGHAT and FQNNGV. The CDR3 has 14 residues. The V and J ends lost 4 bases and 5 bases respectively, with 14 bases between them. CDR3 residues: CASSSWLGGETQYF. CDR3 nucleotides: TGTGCCAGCAGCTCCTGGTTGGGAGGCGAGACCCAGTACTTC.

This clone was seen more than once but under ten times. The V gene is TRBV6-5, the J gene TRBJ1-5; a weak D match, TRBD1 (5 bases). The V end lost 4 bases, the J end lost 3 bases, and 7 bases lay between the germline ends. The length of the CDR3 is 13 residues. Germline values: CDR1 MNHEY, CDR2 SVGAGI. CDR3 in amino acids: CASSWGDNQPQHF. CDR3 DNA: TGTGCCAGCAGTTGGGGGGACAATCAGCCCCAGCATTTT.

This clone was seen more than once but under ten times. The rearrangement uses TRBV2 and TRBJ2-3; D is unclear. V gave up 2 bases and J gave up 3 bases, with 6 bases separating them. The CDR3 contains 13 residues. The germline V gene encodes CDR1 SNHLY and CDR2 FYNNEI. The DNA for the CDR3 is TGTGCCAGCAGTGAAATGAGGACAGATACGCAGTATTTT. It translates to CASSEMRTDTQYF.

The chain links TRBV19 to TRBJ1-6; D is uncertain. Germline-derived CDR1 and CDR2 are LNHDA and SQIVND (reference sequence). Deletions cut 1 base from V and 10 bases from J, with 11 bases between. This CDR3 region has 14 residues. The CDR3: CASSIGEGWSPLHF. CDR3 bases: TGTGCCAGTAGTATAGGAGAGGGTTGGTCACCCCTCCACTTT. The full variable domain, rest sourced from reference TRBV19 and TRBJ1-6, is DGGITQSPKYLFRKEGQNVTLSCEQNLNHDAMYWYRQDPGQGLRLIYYSQIVNDFQKGDIAEGYSVSREKKESFPLTVTSAQKNPTAFYLCASSIGEGWSPLHFGNGTRLTVT.

The rearrangement uses TRBV6-1 and TRBJ1-3; 7 bases map to TRBD1. The CDR3 length is 16 residues. Germline CDR1 is MNHNS and CDR2 is SASEGT. V trimming: 0 bases; J trimming: 5 bases; junction bases outside the gene matches: 7. The CDR3 DNA follows: TGTGCCAGCAGTGAAGCCCATGGGACAGAGAGAAACACCATATATTTT. Translated: CASSEAHGTERNTIYF.

This clone was observed a single time. The chain combines TRBV2 with TRBJ1-6, with D unclear. CDR3 size: 16 residues. Per the germline V gene, CDR1 is SNHLY and CDR2 is FYNNEI. V lost 3 bases, J lost 2 bases, and 11 bases lay in between. CDR3 protein: CASSDLSGTYNSPLHF. The CDR3 region has the DNA TGTGCCAGCAGTGATCTGTCGGGAACCTATAATTCACCCCTCCACTTT.

This clone was picked up a small number of times. This rearrangement joins TRBV7-3 to TRBJ2-3, with 7 bases that match TRBD1. The germline V gene has CDR1 SGHTA and CDR2 FQGTGA. The CDR3 sequence is 15 residues long. Trimming took 5 bases from V and 3 from J; bases not matched to a gene: 8. The CDR3 sequence is CASSINPGQTDTQYF. CDR3 DNA: TGTGCCAGCAGCATCAACCCGGGACAGACAGATACGCAGTATTTT.

V and J are TRBV27 and TRBJ2-7; 7 bases fit TRBD2. The CDR3 runs 16 residues. Germline values: CDR1 MNHEY, CDR2 SMNVEV (reference sequence). J was trimmed by 2 bases and V by 6 bases; bases with no gene match: 13. CDR3 in DNA: TGTGCCAGCAGGGCAGCAGGGAAGCGGGGCACCTACGAGCAGTACTTC. Amino acid sequence: CASRAAGKRGTYEQYF.

The genes are TRBV6-5 and TRBJ1-6, with no clear D. This CDR3 is 13 amino acids long. The V gene lost 7 bases and the J gene lost 7 bases, with 11 bases spanning the gap. Looked up from germline, CDR1 is MNHEY and CDR2 is SVGAGI. CDR3 sequence reads: CASKQNLNSPLHF. DNA of the CDR3: TGTGCCAGCAAACAGAACTTAAATTCACCCCTCCACTTT.